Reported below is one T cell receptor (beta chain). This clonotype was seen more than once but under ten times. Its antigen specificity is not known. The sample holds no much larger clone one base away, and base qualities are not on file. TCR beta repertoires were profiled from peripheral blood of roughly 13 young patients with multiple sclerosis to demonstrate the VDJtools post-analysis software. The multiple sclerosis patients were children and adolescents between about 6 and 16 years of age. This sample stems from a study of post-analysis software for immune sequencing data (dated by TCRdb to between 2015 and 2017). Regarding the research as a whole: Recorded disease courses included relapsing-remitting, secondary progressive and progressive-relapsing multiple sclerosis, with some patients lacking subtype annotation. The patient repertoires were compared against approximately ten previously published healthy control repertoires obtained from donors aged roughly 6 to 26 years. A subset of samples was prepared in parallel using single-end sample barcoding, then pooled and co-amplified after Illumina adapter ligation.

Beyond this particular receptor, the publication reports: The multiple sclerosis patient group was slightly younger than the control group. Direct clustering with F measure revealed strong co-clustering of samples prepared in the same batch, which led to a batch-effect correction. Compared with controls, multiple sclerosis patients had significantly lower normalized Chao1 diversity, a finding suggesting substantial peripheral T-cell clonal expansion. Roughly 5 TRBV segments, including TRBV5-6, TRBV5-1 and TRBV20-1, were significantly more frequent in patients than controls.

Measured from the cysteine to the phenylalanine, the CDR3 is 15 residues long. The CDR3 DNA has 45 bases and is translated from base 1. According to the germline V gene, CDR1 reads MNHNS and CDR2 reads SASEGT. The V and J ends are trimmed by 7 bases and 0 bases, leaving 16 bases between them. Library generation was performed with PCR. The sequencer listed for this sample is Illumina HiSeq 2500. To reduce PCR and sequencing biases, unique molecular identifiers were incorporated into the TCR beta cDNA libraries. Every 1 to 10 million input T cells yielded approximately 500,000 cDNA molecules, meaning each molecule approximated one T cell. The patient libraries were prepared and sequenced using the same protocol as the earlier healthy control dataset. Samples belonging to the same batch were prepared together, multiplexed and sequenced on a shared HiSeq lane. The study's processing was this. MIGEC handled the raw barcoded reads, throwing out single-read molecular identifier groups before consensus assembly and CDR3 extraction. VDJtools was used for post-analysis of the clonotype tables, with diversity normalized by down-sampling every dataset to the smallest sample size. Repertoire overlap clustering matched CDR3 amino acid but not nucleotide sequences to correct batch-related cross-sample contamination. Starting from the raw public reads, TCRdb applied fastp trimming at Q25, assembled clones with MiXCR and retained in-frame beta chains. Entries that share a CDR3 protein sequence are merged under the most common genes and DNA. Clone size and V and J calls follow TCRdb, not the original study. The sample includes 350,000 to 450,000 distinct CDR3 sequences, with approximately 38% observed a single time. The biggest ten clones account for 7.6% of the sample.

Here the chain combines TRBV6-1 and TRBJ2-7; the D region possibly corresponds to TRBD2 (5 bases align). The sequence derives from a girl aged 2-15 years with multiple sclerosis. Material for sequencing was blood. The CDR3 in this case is CASKHSGASSYEQYF. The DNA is TGTGCCAGCAAGCACAGCGGAGCGAGCTCCTACGAGCAGTACTTC.